One sample yielded the 25 T cell receptor beta chains listed below, sequenced in a study of blood T cell repertoires in COVID-19. Libraries were prepared by immunoSEQ multiplex PCR; TCRdb keeps only in-frame clonotypes and omits some of them. Of 200,000 to 250,000 clones in the sample, roughly 82% were seen once. Sequencing input: peripheral blood. Source of these receptors: a woman aged 80 or over with COVID-19, enrolled during active disease.

The DNA for the CDR3 is TGTGCCAGCAGTTACAAAGGACAGGGGGCGTACGAGCAGTACGTC. Protein: CASSYKGQGAYEQYV. The rearrangement uses TRBV6-6 and TRBJ2-7; 11 bases agree with TRBD1. V lost 2 bases and J lost 4; bases outside the gene matches: 4. Germline CDR1 reads MNHNY; CDR2 reads SVGAGI (reference sequence). The CDR3 contains 15 residues.

The chain employs TRBV12-3 or TRBV12-4 and TRBJ2-3; D ambiguous. This CDR3 region has 11 residues. Trimming removed 4 bases at V and 5 bases at J, with 4 bases between. CDR3 sequence: CASSSGDTQYF. CDR3 nucleotides: TGTGCCAGCAGTTCAGGAGATACGCAGTATTTT.

J is TRBJ1-4 and V is TRBV5-1; no clear D gene. V was trimmed by 1 base and J by 8 bases, leaving 12 bases between them. This CDR3 has 14 residues. Per germline, CDR1 SGHRS and CDR2 YFSETQ. In DNA form, the CDR3 reads TGCGCCAGCAGCTTGTCGACAAACAAGGAAAAACTGTTTTTT. This sequence encodes CASSLSTNKEKLFF.

The V and J genes are TRBV15 and TRBJ2-1, with 9 bases identical to TRBD1. Trimming removed 3 bases from V and 1 base from J; junction bases left unmatched: 7. This CDR3 has 17 residues. CDR1 and CDR2 (germline): LNHNV, YYDKDF (reference sequence). CDR3 residues: CATSRGSGQGSYNEQFF. The CDR3 DNA is TGTGCCACCAGCAGGGGTTCGGGACAGGGTTCCTACAATGAGCAGTTCTTC.

This clone appeared a single time. The rearrangement links TRBV10-3 to TRBJ1-4; 8 bases align to TRBD1. Per germline, CDR1 ENHRY and CDR2 SYGVKD. This CDR3 has 15 amino acids. J was trimmed by 8 bases and V by 0 bases; bases with no gene match: 5. The CDR3 DNA reads TGTGCCATCAGTGAGTCGGGACAGGCCTACGAAAAACTGTTTTTT. This encodes CAISESGQAYEKLFF.

This clone was detected only a few times. The chain couples TRBV6-5 to TRBJ1-1, with a possible D match to TRBD1 (5 bases). Trimming stripped 6 bases from V and 4 bases from J, with 12 bases between. The CDR3 length is 13 residues. The germline gives CDR1 MNHEY, CDR2 SVGAGI. CDR3 sequence (DNA): TGTGCCAGCAGGCCCCGGGGGAGCACTGAAGCTTTCTTT. Translated, it gives CASRPRGSTEAFF.

J is TRBJ1-2 and V is TRBV5-1; a possible D gene is TRBD1 (5 bases). Per the germline V gene, CDR1 is SGHRS and CDR2 is YFSETQ. Trimming stripped 7 bases from V and 13 bases from J, with 23 bases between. The CDR3 loop spans 13 amino acids. This CDR3 reads CASWSSGGIEITF. Here the CDR3 DNA reads TGCGCCAGCTGGAGCAGTGGGGGGATAGAGATCACCTTC. Combining the CDR3 with reference TRBV5-1 and TRBJ1-2 gives the whole variable domain KAGVTQTPRYLIKTRGQQVTLSCSPISGHRSVSWYQQTPGQGLQFLFEYFSETQRNKGNFPGRFSGRQFSNSRSEMNVSTLELGDSALYLCASWSSGGIEITFGSGTRLTVV.

This clone was picked up a small number of times. This chain links TRBV5-1 with TRBJ1-1; unclear D gene. From germline, CDR1 is SGHRS and CDR2 YFSETQ. This CDR3 spans 13 amino acids. V lost 0 bases and J lost 11, with 14 bases in between. In DNA form, the CDR3 reads TGCGCCAGCAGCTTGGGGACCGGGAAAAGGGCTTTCTTT. Translating it yields CASSLGTGKRAFF.

This sequence joins TRBV7-9 and TRBJ2-7; a possible D gene is TRBD1 (5 bases). Trimming stripped 1 base from V and 2 bases from J, with 18 bases between. CDR3 length: 17 amino acids. In germline, CDR1 is SEHNR, CDR2 FQNEAQ (reference sequence). The CDR3 DNA is TGTGCCAGCAGCTTAGGTACCGACAGCCTCTACACCTACGAGCAGTACTTC. It specifies CASSLGTDSLYTYEQYF. The full variable domain, completed using reference TRBV7-9 and TRBJ2-7, is DTGVSQNPRHKITKRGQNVTFRCDPISEHNRLYWYRQTLGQGPEFLTYFQNEAQLEKSRLLSDRFSAERPKGSFSTLEIQRTEQGDSAMYLCASSLGTDSLYTYEQYFGPGTRLTVT.

This chain joins TRBV19 and TRBJ1-2; no reliable D call. Germline V gene data show CDR1 as LNHDA and CDR2 as SQIVND (reference sequence). CDR3 size: 16 residues. V gave up 3 bases and J gave up 4 bases, with 18 bases separating them. As DNA, the CDR3 is TGTGCCAGTAGTATGGGAGACATAACGGATCTCTATGGCTACACCTTC. Translated: CASSMGDITDLYGYTF.

V is TRBV19 and J is TRBJ2-2, with TRBD2 matching over 8 bases. CDR1 and CDR2 from the germline V gene are LNHDA and SQIVND (reference sequence). The CDR3 is 15 amino acids. V shed 8 bases, J shed 4 bases, and the junction held 9 bases outside the gene matches. The CDR3 spells CASLGAGASTGELFF. CDR3 DNA: TGTGCCAGTCTGGGAGCGGGGGCTTCCACCGGGGAGCTGTTTTTT.

The chain recombines TRBV11-2 with TRBJ2-5, with D tentatively TRBD2 (6 bases). The length of the CDR3 is 15 residues. Germline CDR1 reads SGHAT; CDR2 reads FQNNGV. Trimming shortened V by 5 bases and J by 0 bases, and 13 bases separated the two germline ends. The DNA for the CDR3 is TGTGCCAGCAGCCAAGGGACTGGGTACCAAGAGACCCAGTACTTC. Encoded protein: CASSQGTGYQETQYF.

V is TRBV7-2 and J is TRBJ1-4; D remains ambiguous. The germline V gene has CDR1 SGHTA and CDR2 FQGNSA. This CDR3 contains 14 residues. Trimming removed 8 bases from V and 4 bases from J, with 14 bases in between. The CDR3 DNA reads TGTGCCAGCGGCGGGCGGTCGAGTAATGAAAAACTGTTTTTT. Protein sequence: CASGGRSSNEKLFF.

V gene TRBV18 combines with J gene TRBJ1-3; D call uncertain. Germline CDR1 KGHSH, CDR2 LQKENI. The CDR3 is 17 residues long. V was trimmed by 1 base and J by 0 bases, leaving 13 bases between them. The CDR3 DNA reads as TGTGCCAGCTCACCACTTCCGCACAGTAACTCTGGAAACACCATATATTTT. It yields the protein CASSPLPHSNSGNTIYF.

This clone was observed once. This sequence joins TRBV5-4 and TRBJ1-2; a possible D gene is TRBD1 (6 bases). Germline CDR1 SGHNT, CDR2 YYREEE (reference sequence). V was pared by 4 bases and J by 0 bases, with 13 bases between. The CDR3 contains 15 residues. The CDR3 protein is CASSSQGRANYGYTF. As DNA, the CDR3 is TGTGCCAGCAGCAGTCAGGGGAGAGCTAACTATGGCTACACCTTC.

This chain uses TRBV6-6 with TRBJ1-2; tentative D call: TRBD1 (5 bases). Looked up from germline, CDR1 is MNHNY and CDR2 is SVGAGI (reference sequence). CDR3 length: 13 amino acids. V lost 6 bases, J lost 2 bases, and 10 bases lay in between. As DNA, the CDR3 is TGTGCCAGCAGACCGGGGGGGAACTATGGCTACACCTTC. This translates into CASRPGGNYGYTF.

This rearrangement joins TRBV3-1 (or the pseudogene TRBV3-2) to TRBJ2-1, with no clear D. Germline CDR1 is LGHDT and CDR2 is YNNKEL (reference sequence). V was trimmed by 1 base and J by 10 bases, leaving 8 bases between them. The CDR3 contains 12 residues. This chain's CDR3 is CASSQAGGEQFF. The CDR3 region has the DNA TGTGCCAGCAGCCAAGCGGGTGGGGAGCAGTTCTTC.

V and J are TRBV29-1 and TRBJ1-1; no clear D gene. With 5 bases removed from V and 3 bases from J, the gap between germline ends came to 13 bases. The CDR3 covers 13 residues. CDR1 is SQVTM, CDR2 ANQGSEA, per germline. In DNA form, the CDR3 reads TGCAGCGTTCCGGTTTTCGAGGACACTGAAGCTTTCTTT. This codes for CSVPVFEDTEAFF.

This chain joins TRBV30 and TRBJ1-1; 9 bases match TRBD1. The germline V gene has CDR1 GTSNPN and CDR2 SVGIG (reference sequence). This CDR3 spans 15 amino acids. V was clipped by 2 bases and J by 1 base; unmatched bases: 5. CDR3 coding DNA: TGTGCCTGGAGTACCCGGGACAGGGCGAACACTGAAGCTTTCTTT. This codes for CAWSTRDRANTEAFF.

V usage is TRBV3-1 (or the pseudogene TRBV3-2) and J usage is TRBJ1-2; D might be TRBD1 (5 bases). V was trimmed by 1 base and J by 13 bases, leaving 16 bases between them. Germline V lookup: CDR1 LGHDT, CDR2 YNNKEL (reference sequence). This CDR3 is built from 13 residues. As DNA, the CDR3 is TGTGCCAGCAGCCAAGTAATTGGGGCCCAGTCCACCTTC. Encoded protein: CASSQVIGAQSTF.

The chain uses TRBV28 and TRBJ2-7, with TRBD1 matching 8 bases. This CDR3 spans 14 amino acids. The V gene's germline CDR1 is MDHEN and CDR2 SYDVKM. With V trimmed by 2 bases and J by 2 bases, 2 bases remained unmatched. The CDR3 nucleotides read TGTGCCAGCAGTTTACAGGGGGCGACCTACGAGCAGTACGTC. Its protein product is CASSLQGATYEQYV.

The V call is TRBV19, the J call TRBJ1-2, with a possible D match to TRBD1 (6 bases). Germline V lookup: CDR1 LNHDA, CDR2 SQIVND (reference sequence). This CDR3 is 12 amino acids long. V was clipped by 9 bases and J by 3 bases, with 11 bases between them. The CDR3 spells CASRRGDYGYTF. The CDR3 region has the DNA TGTGCCAGCCGCAGGGGTGACTATGGCTACACCTTC.

This clone came up a few times. The chain has TRBV6-6 and TRBJ1-2; D possibly corresponds to TRBD1 (6 bases). Trimming removed 5 bases from V and 4 bases from J, with 23 bases in between. From germline, CDR1 is MNHNY and CDR2 SVGAGI (reference sequence). The length of the CDR3 is 17 residues. CDR3 in amino acids: CASSHTPPSTGFYGYTF. The CDR3 bases are TGTGCCAGCAGTCACACCCCACCATCGACAGGCTTCTATGGCTACACCTTC.

The chain carries TRBV23-1 and TRBJ1-4, with a weak D call TRBD1 (5 bases). TRBV23-1 has ORF status, its function being uncertain. V lost 10 bases, J lost 8 bases, and 23 bases lay in between. The length of the CDR3 is 15 residues. CDR3 amino acids: CATSWAGPGGEKLFF. The CDR3 nucleotides read TGCGCCACTTCGTGGGCGGGGCCCGGAGGAGAAAAACTGTTTTTT.

The chain uses TRBV10-2 and TRBJ2-7; 12 bases align to TRBD1. CDR1 WSHSY and CDR2 SAAADI come from the germline V gene. The V and J ends lost 3 bases and 5 bases, in that order; junction bases with no gene match: 8. The CDR3 has 16 residues. CDR3 sequence: CASSDLVGTGGHEQYV. The CDR3 DNA is TGCGCCAGCAGTGATTTGGTGGGGACAGGGGGCCACGAGCAGTACGTC.